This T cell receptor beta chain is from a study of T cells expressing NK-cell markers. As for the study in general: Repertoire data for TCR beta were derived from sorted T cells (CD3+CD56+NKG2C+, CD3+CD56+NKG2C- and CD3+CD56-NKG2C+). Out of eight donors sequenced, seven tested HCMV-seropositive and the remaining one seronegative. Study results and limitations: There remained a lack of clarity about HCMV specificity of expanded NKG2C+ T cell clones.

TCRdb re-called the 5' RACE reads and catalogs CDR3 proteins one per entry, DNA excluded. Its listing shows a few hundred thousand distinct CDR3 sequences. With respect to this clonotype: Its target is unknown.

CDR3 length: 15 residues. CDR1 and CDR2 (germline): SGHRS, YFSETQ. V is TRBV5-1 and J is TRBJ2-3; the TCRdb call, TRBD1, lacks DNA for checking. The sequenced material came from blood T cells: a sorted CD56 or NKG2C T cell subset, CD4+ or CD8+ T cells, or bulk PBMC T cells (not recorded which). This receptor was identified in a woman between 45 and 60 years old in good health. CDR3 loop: CASSPGGQGADTQYF.